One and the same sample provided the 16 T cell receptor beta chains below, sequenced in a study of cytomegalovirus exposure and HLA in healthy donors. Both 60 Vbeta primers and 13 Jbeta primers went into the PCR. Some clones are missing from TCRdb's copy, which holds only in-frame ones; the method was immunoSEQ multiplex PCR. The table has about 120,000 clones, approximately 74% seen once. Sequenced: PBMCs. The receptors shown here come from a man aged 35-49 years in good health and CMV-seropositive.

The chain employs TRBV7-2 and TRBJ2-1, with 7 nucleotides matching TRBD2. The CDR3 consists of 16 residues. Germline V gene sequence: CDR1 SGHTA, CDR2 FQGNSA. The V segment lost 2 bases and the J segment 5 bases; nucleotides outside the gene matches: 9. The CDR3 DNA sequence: TGTGCCAGCAGCTTATCGAGCGGGAACCCTAACAATGAGCAGTTCTTC. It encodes CASSLSSGNPNNEQFF.

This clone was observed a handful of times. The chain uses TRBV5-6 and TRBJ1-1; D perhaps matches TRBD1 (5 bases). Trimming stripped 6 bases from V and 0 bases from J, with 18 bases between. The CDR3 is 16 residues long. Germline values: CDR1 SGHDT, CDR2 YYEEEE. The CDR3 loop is CASTRGEVTLNTEAFF. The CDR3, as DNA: TGTGCCAGCACCCGGGGGGAGGTTACATTGAACACTGAAGCTTTCTTT.

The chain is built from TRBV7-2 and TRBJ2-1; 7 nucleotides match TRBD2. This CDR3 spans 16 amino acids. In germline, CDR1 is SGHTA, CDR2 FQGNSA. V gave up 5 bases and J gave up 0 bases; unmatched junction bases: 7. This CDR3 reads CASSPFRGDSYNEQFF. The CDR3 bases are TGTGCCAGCAGCCCCTTCCGGGGGGACTCCTACAATGAGCAGTTCTTC.

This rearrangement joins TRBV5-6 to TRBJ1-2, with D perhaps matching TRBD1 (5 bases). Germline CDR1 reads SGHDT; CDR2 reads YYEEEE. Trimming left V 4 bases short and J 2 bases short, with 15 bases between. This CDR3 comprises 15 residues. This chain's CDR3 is CASSVTRAVNYGYTF. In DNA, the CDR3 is TGTGCCAGCAGCGTCACCAGGGCCGTAAACTATGGCTACACCTTC.

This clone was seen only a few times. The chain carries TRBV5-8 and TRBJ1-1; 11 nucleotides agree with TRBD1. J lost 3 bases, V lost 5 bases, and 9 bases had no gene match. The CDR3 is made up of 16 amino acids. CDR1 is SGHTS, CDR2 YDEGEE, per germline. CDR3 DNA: TGTGCCAGCAGGGAACCGGGACAGGGGGGGGACACTGAAGCTTTCTTT. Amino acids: CASREPGQGGDTEAFF.

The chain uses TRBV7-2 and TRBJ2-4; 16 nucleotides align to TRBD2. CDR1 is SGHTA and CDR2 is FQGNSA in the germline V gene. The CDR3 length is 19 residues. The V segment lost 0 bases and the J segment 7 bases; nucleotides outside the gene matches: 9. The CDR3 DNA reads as TGTGCCAGCAGCTTAGCTTCCGGGACTAGCGGGAGGGCCCAGAACATTCAGTACTTC. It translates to CASSLASGTSGRAQNIQYF.

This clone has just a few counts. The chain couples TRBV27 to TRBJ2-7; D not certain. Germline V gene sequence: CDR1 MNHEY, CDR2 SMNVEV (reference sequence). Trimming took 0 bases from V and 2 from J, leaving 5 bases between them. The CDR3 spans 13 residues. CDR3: CASSLSGAYEQYF. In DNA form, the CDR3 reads TGTGCCAGCAGTTTATCTGGAGCCTACGAGCAGTACTTC.

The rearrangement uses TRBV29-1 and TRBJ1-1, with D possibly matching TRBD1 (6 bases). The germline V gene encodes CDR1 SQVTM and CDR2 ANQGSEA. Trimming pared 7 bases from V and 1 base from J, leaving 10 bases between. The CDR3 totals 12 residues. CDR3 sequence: CSADRQNTEAFF. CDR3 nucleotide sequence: TGCAGCGCGGACAGACAGAACACTGAAGCTTTCTTT.

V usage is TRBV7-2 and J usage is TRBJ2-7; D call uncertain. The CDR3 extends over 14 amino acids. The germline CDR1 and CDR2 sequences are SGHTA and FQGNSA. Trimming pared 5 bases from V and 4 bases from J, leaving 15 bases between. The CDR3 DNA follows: TGTGCCAGCAGCCCCCGGTGGAGTCCTTACGAGCAGTACTTC. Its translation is CASSPRWSPYEQYF.

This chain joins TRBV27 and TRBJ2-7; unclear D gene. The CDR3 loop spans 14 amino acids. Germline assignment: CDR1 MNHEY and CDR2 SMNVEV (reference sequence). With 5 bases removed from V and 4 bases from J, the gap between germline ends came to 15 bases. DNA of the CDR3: TGTGCCAGCAGTATACACAAAAACAGTTACGAGCAGTACTTC. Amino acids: CASSIHKNSYEQYF.

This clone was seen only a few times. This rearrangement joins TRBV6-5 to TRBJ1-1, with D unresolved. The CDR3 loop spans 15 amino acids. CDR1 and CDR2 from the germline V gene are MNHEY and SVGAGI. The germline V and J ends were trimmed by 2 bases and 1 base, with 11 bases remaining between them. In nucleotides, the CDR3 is TGTGCCAGCAGTTACGGAGGACGGCCGAACACTGAAGCTTTCTTT. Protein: CASSYGGRPNTEAFF.

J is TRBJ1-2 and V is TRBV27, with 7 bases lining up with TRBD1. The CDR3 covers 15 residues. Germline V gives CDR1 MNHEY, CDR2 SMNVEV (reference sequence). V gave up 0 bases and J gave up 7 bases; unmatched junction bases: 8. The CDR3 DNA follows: TGTGCCAGCAGTTTATCCCCGACAGGGTGGATTGGCTACACCTTC. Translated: CASSLSPTGWIGYTF.

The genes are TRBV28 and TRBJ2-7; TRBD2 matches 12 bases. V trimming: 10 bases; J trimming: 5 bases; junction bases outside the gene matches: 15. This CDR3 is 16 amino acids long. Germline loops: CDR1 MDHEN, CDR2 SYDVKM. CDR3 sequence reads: CATAATTTSGSHEQYF. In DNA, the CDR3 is TGTGCCACCGCCGCCACGACGACTAGCGGGAGCCACGAGCAGTACTTC.

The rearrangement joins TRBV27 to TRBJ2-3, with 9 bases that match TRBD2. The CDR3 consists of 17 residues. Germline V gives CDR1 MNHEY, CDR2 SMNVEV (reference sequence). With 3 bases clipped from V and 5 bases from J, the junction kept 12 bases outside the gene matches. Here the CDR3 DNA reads TGTGCCAGCAGTTTTATAGGAGTTAGCGGGAGTGGAGATACGCAGTATTTT. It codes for CASSFIGVSGSGDTQYF.

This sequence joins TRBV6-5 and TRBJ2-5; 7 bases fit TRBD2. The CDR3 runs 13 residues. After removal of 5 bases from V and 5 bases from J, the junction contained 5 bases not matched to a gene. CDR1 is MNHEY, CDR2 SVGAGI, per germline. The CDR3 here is CASSPRRGETQYF. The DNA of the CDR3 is TGTGCCAGCAGTCCCCGGCGGGGGGAGACCCAGTACTTC.

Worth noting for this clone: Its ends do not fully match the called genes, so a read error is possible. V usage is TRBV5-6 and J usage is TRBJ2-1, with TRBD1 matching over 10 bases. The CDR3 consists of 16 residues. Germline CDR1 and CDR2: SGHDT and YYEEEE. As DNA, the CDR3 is TGTACCAGCAGCCAGGACAGGGGGGGTTCCTACAATGAGCAGTTCTTC. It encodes CTSSQDRGGSYNEQFF.